The sequence of this T cell receptor beta chain was determined in a study of T-cell reconstitution after alpha-beta-depleted transplantation in children. Overall study results and limits: Where some patients showed high TCRbeta diversity at day 60, it came from recipient T cells and thymic progenitors that had survived.

The TCRbeta library incorporated unique molecular identifiers. TCRdb reanalysed the PCR reads using MiXCR and keeps one entry per CDR3 protein. The table has about 1,000,000 distinct CDR3 sequences, around 30% seen once. For this clonotype: Its antigen is undetermined.

The sample was PBMCs, mostly from graft donor cells, taken 360 days after TCRalphabeta/CD19-depleted stem cell transplant. This clonotype was sampled from a boy under three years old who had a stem cell transplant for SCID, so the T cells may come from the graft donor.

Written as DNA, the CDR3 is TGTGCCAGCAGTTTAGAGGGGACTAGTGCCGCCGGGGAGCTGTTTTTT. It specifies CASSLEGTSAAGELFF. The V and J genes are TRBV12-3 or TRBV12-4 and TRBJ2-2, with TRBD2 matching 8 bases. The CDR3 contains 16 residues. With V trimmed by 1 base and J by 6 bases, 7 bases remained unmatched.